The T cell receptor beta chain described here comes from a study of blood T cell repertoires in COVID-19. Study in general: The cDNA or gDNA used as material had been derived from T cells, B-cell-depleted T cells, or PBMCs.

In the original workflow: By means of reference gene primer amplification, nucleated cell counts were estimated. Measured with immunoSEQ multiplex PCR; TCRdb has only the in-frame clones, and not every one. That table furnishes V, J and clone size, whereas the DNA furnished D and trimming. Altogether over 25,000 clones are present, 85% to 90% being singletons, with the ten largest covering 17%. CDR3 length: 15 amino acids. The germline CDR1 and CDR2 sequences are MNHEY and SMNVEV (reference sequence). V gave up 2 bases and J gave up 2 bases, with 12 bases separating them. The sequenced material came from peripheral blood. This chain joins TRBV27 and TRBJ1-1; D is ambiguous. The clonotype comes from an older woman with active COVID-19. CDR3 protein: CASSLTSTPNTEAFF. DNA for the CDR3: TGTGCCAGCAGTTTAACCTCGACACCTAACACTGAAGCTTTCTTT.